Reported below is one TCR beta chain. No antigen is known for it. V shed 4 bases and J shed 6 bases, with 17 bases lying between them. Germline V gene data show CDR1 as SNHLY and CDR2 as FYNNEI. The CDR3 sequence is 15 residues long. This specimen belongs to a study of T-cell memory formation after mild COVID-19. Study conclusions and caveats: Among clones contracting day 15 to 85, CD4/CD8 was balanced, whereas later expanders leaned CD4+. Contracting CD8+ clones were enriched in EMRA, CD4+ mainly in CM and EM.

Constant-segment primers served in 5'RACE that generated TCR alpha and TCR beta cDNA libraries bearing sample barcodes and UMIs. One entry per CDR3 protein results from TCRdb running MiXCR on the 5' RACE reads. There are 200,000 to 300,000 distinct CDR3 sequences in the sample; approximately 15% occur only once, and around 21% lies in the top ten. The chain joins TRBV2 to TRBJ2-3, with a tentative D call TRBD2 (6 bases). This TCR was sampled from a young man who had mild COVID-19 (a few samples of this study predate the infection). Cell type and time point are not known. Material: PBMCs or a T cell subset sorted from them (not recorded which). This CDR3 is CASSGRGGGSDTQYF. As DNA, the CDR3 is TGTGCCAGCAGTGGGAGGGGTGGTGGTTCGGATACGCAGTATTTT. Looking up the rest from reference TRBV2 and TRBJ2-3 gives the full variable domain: EPEVTQTPSHQVTQMGQEVILRCVPISNHLYFYWYRQILGQKVEFLVSFYNNEISEKSEIFDDQFSVERPDGSNFTLKIRSTKLEDSAMYFCASSGRGGGSDTQYFGPGTRLTVL.